Presented here are 21 T cell receptor beta chains from one specimen sequenced in a study of Graves' ophthalmopathy and Graves' hyperthyroidism. As the template, RNA transcripts were used to amplify TCR beta CDR3 regions. Amplification began with first-round RT-PCR using HTBI primers, then second-round multiplex PCR was performed. MiXCR, run by TCRdb on the multiplex PCR reads, gives a single entry per CDR3 protein. The sample includes roughly 600,000 distinct CDR3 sequences, 39% seen only once; the top ten take about 4.2%. Input material: peripheral blood or thyroid tissue (not recorded which). Receptor source: an adult man with Graves' hyperthyroidism.

This clonotype was observed many times. The chain combines TRBV29-1 with TRBJ2-5; D is uncertain. The CDR3 length is 10 residues. Germline V CDR1 and CDR2: SQVTM, ANQGSEA. This chain's CDR3 is CRVSGETQYF. The DNA of the CDR3 is TGCAGGGTATCCGGAGAGACCCAGTACTTC. Full variable domain (rest looked up from reference TRBV29-1 and TRBJ2-5): SAVISQKPSRDICQRGTSLTIQCQVDSQVTMMFWYRQQPGQSLTLIATANQGSEATYESGFVIDKFPISRPNLTFSTLTVSNMSPEDSSIYLCRVSGETQYFGPGTRLLVL.

This clonotype was recorded many times. J is TRBJ1-5 and V is TRBV12-3 or TRBV12-4; 7 bases are shared with TRBD1. This CDR3 has 13 residues. V gave up 6 bases and J gave up 5 bases; unmatched junction bases: 4. The DNA for the CDR3 is TGTGCCAGCAGCTCCGACAGGGATCAGCCCCAGCATTTT. Translating gives CASSSDRDQPQHF.

The V call is TRBV5-1, the J call TRBJ1-1; 12 bases are a match to TRBD1. Germline trimming cut 4 bases from V and 4 bases from J; bases unmatched to any gene: 2. The CDR3 sequence is 14 residues long. Germline CDR1 SGHRS, CDR2 YFSETQ. In nucleotides, the CDR3 is TGCGCCAGCAGCACGGGACAGGGGGCCACTGAAGCTTTCTTT. Amino acid sequence: CASSTGQGATEAFF.

CDR3 coding DNA: TGTGCCAGCAGCTCGGGACAGGGCGGGAAGACCCAGCATTTT. Its protein product is CASSSGQGGKTQHF. The chain couples TRBV7-3 to TRBJ1-5, with 9 bases that match TRBD1. The germline V gene encodes CDR1 SGHTA and CDR2 FQGTGA. The trim removed 4 bases at V and 11 bases at J, leaving 9 bases unmatched. The CDR3 consists of 14 residues. The full variable domain, its missing parts supplied by reference TRBV7-3 and TRBJ1-5, is GAGVSQTPSNKVTEKGKYVELRCDPISGHTALYWYRQSLGQGPEFLIYFQGTGAADDSGLPNDRFFAVRPEGSVSTLKIQRTERGDSAVYLCASSSGQGGKTQHFGDGTRLSIL.

This clonotype was detected ten times or more. The chain couples TRBV6-5 to TRBJ2-5; D remains ambiguous. This CDR3 spans 13 amino acids. Trimming removed 6 bases from V and 6 bases from J, with 14 bases in between. Germline loops: CDR1 MNHEY, CDR2 SVGAGI. The chain's CDR3 is CASRTTSPKTQYF. The CDR3 region has the DNA TGTGCCAGCAGGACAACCTCTCCCAAGACCCAGTACTTC.

This clonotype showed up many times. The chain recombines TRBV5-1 with TRBJ2-7; D uncertain. The V end was cut by 4 bases, the J end by 1 base, with 12 bases between. The germline CDR1 and CDR2 sequences are SGHRS and YFSETQ. The CDR3 runs 14 residues. CDR3 region: CASSAEMVSYEQYF. Here the CDR3 DNA reads TGCGCCAGCAGCGCCGAGATGGTATCCTACGAGCAGTACTTC.

This clonotype was counted between two and nine times. This chain links TRBV10-3 with TRBJ2-3, with a possible D match to TRBD1 (5 bases). Trimming stripped 3 bases from V and 1 base from J, with 14 bases between. This CDR3 region has 16 residues. From germline, CDR1 is ENHRY and CDR2 SYGVKD. CDR3 loop: CAISDQGRLGTDTQYF. CDR3 nucleotides: TGTGCCATCAGTGACCAGGGTCGGTTGGGCACAGATACGCAGTATTTT.

This sequence joins TRBV7-3 and TRBJ2-7, with TRBD1 identical over 8 bases. TRBJ2-1 explains the end of the DNA better; the J call may be wrong. Looked up from germline, CDR1 is SGHTA and CDR2 is FQGTGA. The CDR3 has 14 residues. The CDR3 DNA reads as TGTGCCAGCAGCATAGACAGGGGAGGCAATGAGCAGTTCTTC. The encoded protein is CASSIDRGGNEQFF.

This clonotype was seen more than once but under ten times. This rearrangement joins TRBV20-1 to TRBJ2-2, with no clear D. Germline CDR1 reads DFQATT; CDR2 reads SNEGSKA (reference sequence). There are 14 residues in the CDR3. Trimming shortened V by 5 bases and J by 4 bases, and 14 bases separated the two germline ends. The CDR3 spells CSAPRLRSTGELFF. CDR3 DNA: TGCAGTGCTCCCAGGCTCAGGTCCACCGGGGAGCTGTTTTTT.

Turning to this clonotype: This may arise from a read error, as a much more abundant clone is one base away. The DNA for the CDR3 is TGTGCCAGCAATCTAAGGCGACAGCAAGAGACCCAGTACTTC. Amino acids: CASNLRRQQETQYF. This chain connects TRBV12-3 or TRBV12-4 to TRBJ2-5; possibly TRBD1 for D (5 bases). Deletions cut 7 bases from V and 2 bases from J, with 14 bases between. The CDR3 length is 14 residues.

To note about this clonotype: The CDR3 does not close with the conserved phenylalanine or tryptophan, likely indicating a read error. The rearrangement links TRBV10-3 to TRBJ2-7; D might be TRBD1 (6 bases). The V gene lost 10 bases and the J gene lost 1 base, with 14 bases spanning the gap. Germline V gives CDR1 ENHRY, CDR2 SYGVKD. The CDR3 sequence is 13 residues long. The CDR3 DNA follows: TGTGCCAGCAGATTGACAGGATCCTACGAGCAGTACTCC. Translating gives CASRLTGSYEQYS.

This clonotype was counted ten times or more. This sequence joins TRBV5-1 and TRBJ2-5, with TRBD1 matching over 8 bases. V shed 4 bases, J shed 5 bases, and the junction held 7 bases outside the gene matches. The germline CDR1 and CDR2 sequences are SGHRS and YFSETQ. This CDR3 is 14 amino acids long. CDR3: CASSRGQGGETQYF. Written as DNA, the CDR3 is TGCGCCAGCAGCAGAGGACAGGGCGGCGAGACCCAGTACTTC.

This chain uses TRBV2 with TRBJ1-1, with a possible D match to TRBD1 (6 bases). The CDR3 covers 14 residues. V was trimmed by 7 bases and J by 0 bases, leaving 12 bases between them. Looked up from germline, CDR1 is SNHLY and CDR2 is FYNNEI. The CDR3 bases are TGTGCCAGCACCCGACAGGCAATGAACACTGAAGCTTTCTTT. This sequence encodes CASTRQAMNTEAFF.

This clonotype was counted at least ten times. V gene TRBV6-5 combines with J gene TRBJ2-5, with no clear D. Germline V gene sequence: CDR1 MNHEY, CDR2 SVGAGI. The CDR3 covers 14 residues. Between the trimmed V and J ends, which lost 5 bases and 2 bases, there was a span of 12 bases. CDR3 residues: CASSVGRSQETQYF. The CDR3 DNA reads as TGTGCCAGCAGTGTCGGTCGGAGTCAAGAGACCCAGTACTTC.

The table lists this clonotype with many counts. This chain connects TRBV5-6 to TRBJ1-4; tentative D call: TRBD1 (6 bases). The V gene lost 4 bases and the J gene lost 7 bases, with 17 bases spanning the gap. Looked up from germline, CDR1 is SGHDT and CDR2 is YYEEEE. This CDR3 comprises 15 residues. CDR3 DNA: TGTGCCAGCAGCCTCCTACAGGGTAGTTCTGAAAAACTGTTTTTT. Translating it yields CASSLLQGSSEKLFF.

A word on this clonotype: The conserved closing phenylalanine or tryptophan is absent in this CDR3, likely reflecting a read error. This chain connects TRBV25-1 to TRBJ2-3, with 11 bases lining up with TRBD2. Germline V lookup: CDR1 MGHDK, CDR2 SYGVNS. The V gene end was trimmed by 5 bases and the J gene end by 6 bases; junction bases not matched to a gene: 7. The CDR3 is made up of 15 amino acids. CDR3 DNA sequence: TGTGCCAGCAGTCTACTAGCGGGAGTTGCGGATACGCAGTATTAT. The encoded protein is CASSLLAGVADTQYY.

This clonotype appeared many times. The chain links TRBV5-8 to TRBJ1-2; unclear D gene. Germline V gene lookup returns CDR1 SGHTS and CDR2 YDEGEE. V dropped 1 base and J dropped 8 bases, with 9 bases sitting between them. The CDR3 runs to 12 residues. CDR3 in amino acids: CASSLKDLGYTF. CDR3 DNA: TGTGCCAGCAGCTTGAAAGATTTGGGCTACACCTTC. Complete variable domain (other parts from reference TRBV5-8 and TRBJ1-2): EAGVTQSPTHLIKTRGQQATLRCSPISGHTSVYWYQQALGLGLQFLLWYDEGEERNRGNFPPRFSGRQFPNYSSELNVNALELEDSALYLCASSLKDLGYTFGSGTRLTVV.

This clonotype has ten or more counts. The genes are TRBV10-3 and TRBJ1-6; no definite D call. Trimming took 4 bases from V and 7 from J, leaving 11 bases between them. The germline gives CDR1 ENHRY, CDR2 SYGVKD. The CDR3 totals 14 residues. CDR3 residues: CAISATAENSPLHF. The CDR3 nucleotides are TGTGCCATCAGTGCGACGGCCGAAAATTCACCCCTCCACTTT.

A few counts support this clonotype. V usage is TRBV7-2 and J usage is TRBJ2-7; the D is unclear. V lost 3 bases to trimming and J lost 0 bases, with 9 bases between them. The CDR3 extends over 14 amino acids. CDR1 and CDR2 (germline): SGHTA, FQGNSA. The CDR3 region is CASSLAKYSYEQYF. DNA for the CDR3: TGTGCCAGCAGCTTGGCGAAGTACTCCTACGAGCAGTACTTC. Full variable domain (remainder filled in from reference TRBV7-2 and TRBJ2-7): GAGVSQSPSNKVTEKGKDVELRCDPISGHTALYWYRQSLGQGLEFLIYFQGNSAPDKSGLPSDRFSAERTGGSVSTLTIQRTQQEDSAVYLCASSLAKYSYEQYFGPGTRLTVT.

The chain couples TRBV25-1 to TRBJ2-1, with D maybe TRBD1 (5 bases). Germline V gene sequence: CDR1 MGHDK, CDR2 SYGVNS. CDR3 size: 14 residues. Trimming removed 6 bases from V and 4 bases from J, with 13 bases in between. CDR3 coding DNA: TGTGCCAGCAGACCCGACAGTTTTTACAATGAGCAGTTCTTC. Protein: CASRPDSFYNEQFF. The whole variable domain, remainder taken from reference TRBV25-1 and TRBJ2-1, is EADIYQTPRYLVIGTGKKITLECSQTMGHDKMYWYQQDPGMELHLIHYSYGVNSTEKGDLSSESTVSRIRTEHFPLTLESARPSHTSQYLCASRPDSFYNEQFFGPGTRLTVL.

The chain links TRBV7-9 to TRBJ2-5; TRBD2 might be the D (6 bases). The J call may be in error: the DNA end matches TRBJ2-1 better. CDR1 and CDR2 (germline): SEHNR, FQNEAQ (reference sequence). The CDR3 runs to 12 residues. The CDR3, as DNA: TGTGCCAGCAGCCTGACGGGGGATGAGCAGTTCTTC. Its translation: CASSLTGDEQFF.